The clone carrying this T cell receptor beta chain showed up just a few times. A library of TCRbeta sequences, prepared with unique molecular identifiers, was generated. TCRdb reprocessed the PCR reads via MiXCR and lists one record per CDR3 protein. This sample has some 600,000 distinct CDR3 sequences, with roughly 15% found just once. These data are taken from a study of T-cell reconstitution after alpha-beta-depleted transplantation in children. Germline-derived CDR1 and CDR2 are SGHRS and YFSETQ. The CDR3 runs to 14 residues. Trimming pared 1 base from V and 0 bases from J, leaving 5 bases between.

Here the sequenced sample was PBMCs from the stem cell graft donor, taken from the stem cell graft. This chain uses TRBV5-1 with TRBJ1-3; D is unclear. The receptor's source is a human donor who donated a stem cell graft to a child with acute myeloid leukemia. The CDR3 DNA sequence: TGCGCCAGCAGCTTGCAGCTCTCTGGAAACACCATATATTTT. Protein: CASSLQLSGNTIYF.